The 22 T cell receptor beta chains below all came from one sample that was sequenced in a study of cytomegalovirus exposure and HLA in healthy donors. The study ran its PCR with 60 Vbeta and 13 Jbeta primers. The table came from immunoSEQ multiplex PCR; TCRdb's copy has only in-frame clones and leaves some out. This sample carries approximately 85,000 clones, around 80% of them seen once, and the ten largest clones take less than 40%. Material: PBMCs. The source is a man aged 50 or older in good health and CMV-seropositive.

The gene calls are TRBV27 and TRBJ2-7, with 11 bases that match TRBD1. The germline CDR1 and CDR2 sequences are MNHEY and SMNVEV (reference sequence). This CDR3 spans 15 amino acids. V lost 6 bases to trimming and J lost 3 bases; unmatched junction nucleotides: 7. Here the CDR3 reads CASSFLGTGGYEQYF. The CDR3 DNA follows: TGTGCCAGCAGCTTTCTTGGGACAGGGGGCTACGAGCAGTACTTC.

The rearrangement links TRBV13 to TRBJ2-5; TRBD1 matches 7 bases. V was pared by 5 bases and J by 5 bases, with 5 bases of the junction left unmatched. The CDR3 sequence is 13 residues long. Looked up from germline, CDR1 is PRHDT and CDR2 is FYEKMQ (reference sequence). This chain's CDR3 is CASSPTGVETQYF. CDR3 sequence (DNA): TGTGCCAGCAGCCCTACAGGGGTCGAGACCCAGTACTTC.

The rearrangement links TRBV27 to TRBJ2-5; weak D call: TRBD1 (6 bases). V lost 4 bases, J lost 5 bases, and 20 bases lay in between. This CDR3 has 16 residues. From germline, CDR1 is MNHEY and CDR2 SMNVEV (reference sequence). The CDR3 loop reads CASSSLLRGTGETQYF. Written as DNA, the CDR3 is TGTGCCAGCAGTTCACTCCTCAGGGGAACGGGGGAGACCCAGTACTTC.

This clone was counted a few times. V gene TRBV10-2 combines with J gene TRBJ1-2, with a possible D match to TRBD1 (6 bases). Germline loops: CDR1 WSHSY, CDR2 SAAADI. V was clipped by 3 bases and J by 3 bases, with 11 bases between them. The CDR3 has 14 amino acids. This CDR3 reads CASSDRGQYYGYTF. The CDR3 bases are TGCGCCAGCAGTGACAGAGGACAGTACTATGGCTACACCTTC.

This clone was counted between two and nine times. The CDR3 DNA reads as TGTGCCAGCAGTTTATCAGGGGCCGCTGAAGCTTTCTTT. This gives the protein CASSLSGAAEAFF. The V gene is TRBV27, the J gene TRBJ1-1, with D perhaps TRBD1 (5 bases). The germline CDR1 and CDR2 sequences are MNHEY and SMNVEV (reference sequence). Trimming took 0 bases from V and 6 from J, leaving 8 bases between them. The CDR3 consists of 13 residues.

The gene calls are TRBV6-6 and TRBJ2-2; 7 nucleotides align to TRBD1. CDR1 is MNHNY and CDR2 is SVGAGI in the germline V gene (reference sequence). This CDR3 is built from 14 residues. Trimming cost V 4 bases and J 3 bases; bases outside gene matches: 2. CDR3 region: CASSLDRDTGELFF. The DNA for the CDR3 is TGTGCCAGCAGTTTAGACAGGGACACCGGGGAGCTGTTTTTT.

Worth noting for this clone: At one end the junction does not follow the germline gene, possibly because of a read error. The chain uses TRBV6-1 and TRBJ2-6; 10 nucleotides align to TRBD2. The CDR3 is made up of 18 amino acids. Per the germline V gene, CDR1 is MNHNS and CDR2 is SASEGT. The DNA for the CDR3 is TGTGCCAGCAGTGGCGCTAGCGGGAGAGTCACTGGGGCCAACGGCCTGACTTTC. It codes for CASSGASGRVTGANGLTF.

V gene TRBV4-2 combines with J gene TRBJ2-2, with 7 bases lining up with TRBD1. Trimming took 4 bases from V and 0 from J; bases not matched to a gene: 5. The CDR3 contains 16 residues. The germline V gene encodes CDR1 LGHNA and CDR2 YNFKEQ. CDR3 residues: CASSLPGQTNTGELFF. The DNA for the CDR3 is TGTGCCAGCAGCCTTCCGGGACAGACGAACACCGGGGAGCTGTTTTTT.

This clone was observed a few times. This chain links TRBV9 with TRBJ2-5, with 10 bases lining up with TRBD2. The germline V gene has CDR1 SGDLS and CDR2 YYNGEE. CDR3 length: 17 amino acids. Unmatched junction bases numbered 7, after V lost 0 bases and J lost 2 bases. The CDR3: CASSVGLGTSEQETQYF. Written as DNA, the CDR3 is TGTGCCAGCAGCGTAGGGCTCGGGACTAGCGAGCAAGAGACCCAGTACTTC. Variable domain in full (rest from reference TRBV9 and TRBJ2-5): DSGVTQTPKHLITATGQRVTLRCSPRSGDLSVYWYQQSLDQGLQFLIQYYNGEERAKGNILERFSAQQFPDLHSELNLSSLELGDSALYFCASSVGLGTSEQETQYFGPGTRLLVL.

The V and J genes are TRBV5-1 and TRBJ2-3; 8 bases map to TRBD2. Looked up from germline, CDR1 is SGHRS and CDR2 is YFSETQ. CDR3 length equals 18 residues. The V segment lost 4 bases and the J segment 4 bases; nucleotides outside the gene matches: 17. Written as DNA, the CDR3 is TGCGCCAGCAGCCTTAGTACGGGATTACACGGGGGGGCAGATACGCAGTATTTT. This gives the protein CASSLSTGLHGGADTQYF.

V and J are TRBV7-2 and TRBJ2-7, with 12 bases identical to TRBD2. CDR1 and CDR2 from the germline V gene are SGHTA and FQGNSA. J gave up 2 bases and V 1 base, and 6 bases lay outside the gene matches. This CDR3 is 17 amino acids long. The CDR3, as DNA: TGTGCCAGCAGCTTAGTTTCGGCTAGCGGGAGGGCCTACGAGCAGTACTTC. Translated: CASSLVSASGRAYEQYF. Based on the CDR3 plus reference TRBV7-2 and TRBJ2-7, the full variable domain is GAGVSQSPSNKVTEKGKDVELRCDPISGHTALYWYRQSLGQGLEFLIYFQGNSAPDKSGLPSDRFSAERTGGSVSTLTIQRTQQEDSAVYLCASSLVSASGRAYEQYFGPGTRLTVT.

The V and J genes are TRBV6-5 and TRBJ2-7; possibly TRBD1 for D (5 bases). This CDR3 spans 15 amino acids. The ends were cut back, 0 bases at V and 4 bases at J, with 13 bases in the middle. Looked up from germline, CDR1 is MNHEY and CDR2 is SVGAGI. CDR3 sequence (DNA): TGTGCCAGCAGTTACTCTCAGGGATCGACTTACGAGCAGTACTTC. Its translation is CASSYSQGSTYEQYF.

This clone was detected only once. This chain connects TRBV2 to TRBJ2-5, with 9 bases fitting TRBD2. The germline V gene has CDR1 SNHLY and CDR2 FYNNEI. This CDR3 contains 16 residues. V trimming: 6 bases; J trimming: 2 bases; junction bases outside the gene matches: 10. In DNA, the CDR3 is TGTGCCAGCAGCGCCTGGGGAGCGGGAGGTCAAGAGACCCAGTACTTC. Its translation is CASSAWGAGGQETQYF. The complete variable domain, with remaining parts taken from reference TRBV2 and TRBJ2-5, reads EPEVTQTPSHQVTQMGQEVILRCVPISNHLYFYWYRQILGQKVEFLVSFYNNEISEKSEIFDDQFSVERPDGSNFTLKIRSTKLEDSAMYFCASSAWGAGGQETQYFGPGTRLLVL.

The genes are TRBV13 and TRBJ2-7, with 9 positions matching TRBD2. V was pared by 5 bases and J by 5 bases, with 10 bases of the junction left unmatched. This CDR3 comprises 15 residues. CDR1 is PRHDT, CDR2 FYEKMQ, per germline (reference sequence). The CDR3 DNA follows: TGTGCCAGCAGCGGTCCGGGACTAGCATTGAACGAGCAGTACTTC. This translates into CASSGPGLALNEQYF. Looking up the rest from reference TRBV13 and TRBJ2-7 gives the full variable domain: AAGVIQSPRHLIKEKRETATLKCYPIPRHDTVYWYQQGPGQDPQFLISFYEKMQSDKGSIPDRFSAQQFSDYHSELNMSSLELGDSALYFCASSGPGLALNEQYFGPGTRLTVT.

The rearrangement uses TRBV5-1 and TRBJ1-3, with TRBD1 matching over 7 bases. Trimming took 1 base from V and 0 from J; bases not matched to a gene: 1. The CDR3 runs 15 residues. Germline lookup yields CDR1 SGHRS and CDR2 YFSETQ. The CDR3 nucleotides are TGCGCCAGCAGCTTGACAGGGGACTCTGGAAACACCATATATTTT. It translates to CASSLTGDSGNTIYF.

The chain combines TRBV29-1 with TRBJ1-1; 8 bases fit TRBD1. CDR3 length: 13 residues. The J segment lost 0 bases and the V segment lost 6 bases, leaving 3 bases of the junction unmatched. CDR1 is SQVTM and CDR2 is ANQGSEA in the germline V gene. CDR3 region: CSVGDRMNTEAFF. CDR3 bases: TGCAGCGTGGGGGACAGGATGAACACTGAAGCTTTCTTT.

Comment on this clone: A junction end diverges from the germline sequence, so it may reflect a read error. The CDR3 sequence is CSSRGGPGGAVGETQYF. CDR3 coding DNA: TGTTCCAGCCGCGGGGGGCCGGGGGGAGCGGTTGGGGAGACCCAGTACTTC. The chain employs TRBV7-9 and TRBJ2-5; 8 positions agree with TRBD2. CDR1 SEHNR and CDR2 FQNEAQ come from the germline V gene (reference sequence). The CDR3 is 17 amino acids.

The CDR3 is CASSLTARHPGEQYF. The CDR3 DNA reads TGTGCCAGCAGCTTAACTGCCCGACATCCCGGCGAGCAGTACTTC. The chain joins TRBV11-2 to TRBJ2-7; D gene unclear. Trimming stripped 2 bases from V and 6 bases from J, with 17 bases between. Per the germline V gene, CDR1 is SGHAT and CDR2 is FQNNGV. The CDR3 has 15 residues.

The V call is TRBV10-2, the J call TRBJ2-7; TRBD1 might be the D (7 bases). There are 17 residues in the CDR3. Germline V gives CDR1 WSHSY, CDR2 SAAADI. V lost 3 bases and J lost 4, with 22 bases in between. CDR3 sequence reads: CASSEIERRGREYEQYF. In DNA form, the CDR3 reads TGCGCCAGCAGTGAAATAGAAAGGAGGGGGCGAGAGTACGAGCAGTACTTC.

As concerns this clone: The junction shows a germline mismatch at one end, possibly a read error. In nucleotides, the CDR3 is TGCGCCAGCAGCCAAGATGCCAGGGCTGGGACAGATACGCAGTATTTT. This gives the protein CASSQDARAGTDTQYF. The J gene is TRBJ2-3, the V gene TRBV5-4; D is perhaps TRBD1 (5 bases). This CDR3 region has 16 residues. CDR1 SGHNT and CDR2 YYREEE come from the germline V gene (reference sequence).

V gene TRBV2 combines with J gene TRBJ1-5; perhaps TRBD1 as D (5 bases). V was trimmed by 3 bases and J by 6 bases, leaving 12 bases between them. CDR1 is SNHLY, CDR2 FYNNEI, per germline. The CDR3 runs to 14 residues. The CDR3 DNA reads TGTGCCAGCAGTGACAGGGCAGGTCGTCAGCCCCAGCATTTT. The encoded protein is CASSDRAGRQPQHF.

This chain's CDR3 is CASSIPGRANYGYTF. The CDR3 DNA sequence: TGTGCCAGTAGTATACCCGGTAGAGCTAACTATGGCTACACCTTC. The V gene is TRBV19, the J gene TRBJ1-2; no clear D. V dropped 2 bases and J dropped 0 bases, with 10 bases sitting between them. CDR3 length: 15 residues. Germline CDR1 is LNHDA and CDR2 is SQIVND (reference sequence).